Below, 28 T cell receptor beta chains from the same sample are listed, as sequenced in a study of blood T cell repertoires in COVID-19. Using immunoSEQ multiplex PCR, the repertoire was profiled, and TCRdb retains in-frame clones only, with some absent. This table has roughly 250,000 clones, about 86% appearing once. The specimen sequenced was peripheral blood. These receptors originate from a person aged 65 to 85 with COVID-19, enrolled during active disease.

This clone was counted a single time. CDR3 nucleotide sequence: TGTGCCAGCATCCAGACACCAGCCAAAAACATTCAGTACTTC. Its translation: CASIQTPAKNIQYF. This chain uses TRBV6-5 with TRBJ2-4, with unresolved D. The CDR3 is 14 residues long. Per germline, CDR1 MNHEY and CDR2 SVGAGI. The V end lost 7 bases, the J end lost 0 bases, and 10 bases lay between the germline ends.

The chain recombines TRBV7-3 with TRBJ2-3; 9 bases agree with TRBD2. CDR3 length: 15 residues. The V segment lost 3 bases and the J segment 2 bases; nucleotides outside the gene matches: 3. The germline V gene encodes CDR1 SGHTA and CDR2 FQGTGA. The CDR3 DNA reads TGTGCCAGCAGCTTCCGCGGGGGGGCCACAGATACGCAGTATTTT. Protein product: CASSFRGGATDTQYF. The whole variable domain, filled in from reference TRBV7-3 and TRBJ2-3, reads GAGVSQTPSNKVTEKGKYVELRCDPISGHTALYWYRQSLGQGPEFLIYFQGTGAADDSGLPNDRFFAVRPEGSVSTLKIQRTERGDSAVYLCASSFRGGATDTQYFGPGTRLTVL.

The V call is TRBV28, the J call TRBJ1-1; perhaps TRBD1 as D (5 bases). Germline assignment: CDR1 MDHEN and CDR2 SYDVKM. The CDR3 runs to 17 residues. Trimming pared 5 bases from V and 3 bases from J, leaving 22 bases between. CDR3 loop: CASSQTQGPVQDTEAFF. The CDR3 DNA reads TGTGCCAGCAGTCAAACTCAGGGCCCCGTTCAGGACACTGAAGCTTTCTTT.

The chain links TRBV5-1 to TRBJ2-1; 10 nucleotides agree with TRBD1. This CDR3 region has 16 residues. CDR1 is SGHRS, CDR2 YFSETQ, per germline. V shed 4 bases, J shed 2 bases, and the junction held 6 bases outside the gene matches. DNA for the CDR3: TGCGCCAGCAGCGGGGCGGACAGGGGGACCTACAATGAGCAGTTCTTC. It translates to CASSGADRGTYNEQFF.

The sample holds a few counts of this clone. The chain uses TRBV21-1 and TRBJ1-1. TRBV21-1 is given as a pseudogene. CDR3 size: 15 residues. The CDR3 here is CASSKRVKENTEAFF. As DNA, the CDR3 is TGTGCCAGCAGCAAACGGGTCAAGGAGAACACTGAAGCTTTCTTT.

The rearrangement joins TRBV18 to TRBJ1-6, with 10 bases aligning to TRBD1. V dropped 2 bases and J dropped 9; count of bases not matched to a gene: 4. Germline V gene lookup returns CDR1 KGHSH and CDR2 LQKENI. The CDR3 loop spans 15 amino acids. The CDR3 DNA reads TGTGCCAGCTCACCAGGAGGACAGGGGGTTTCACCCCTCCACTTT. Its protein is CASSPGGQGVSPLHF.

The rearrangement links TRBV6-2 or TRBV6-3 to TRBJ1-1, with D maybe TRBD1 (5 bases). The CDR3 totals 18 residues. Germline V lookup: CDR1 MNHEY, CDR2 SVGEGT. Trimming took off 6 bases at V and 1 base at J, with 24 bases between the two ends. DNA of the CDR3: TGTGCCAGCAGCCTAAGTGGGGCGGGATTGAGGTGGAACACTGAAGCTTTCTTT. This codes for CASSLSGAGLRWNTEAFF.

This clone was detected only once. This chain links TRBV9 with TRBJ1-2; TRBD1 matches 7 bases. Looked up from germline, CDR1 is SGDLS and CDR2 is YYNGEE. CDR3 length equals 15 residues. The V and J ends lost 5 bases and 2 bases, in that order; junction bases with no gene match: 9. The CDR3 region is CASSLDREGNYGYTF. The CDR3 bases are TGTGCCAGCAGTCTTGACAGGGAAGGGAACTATGGCTACACCTTC.

V usage is TRBV6-6 and J usage is TRBJ2-3; 7 bases are shared with TRBD1. From germline, CDR1 is MNHNY and CDR2 SVGAGI (reference sequence). Germline trimming cut 5 bases from V and 4 bases from J; bases unmatched to any gene: 6. The CDR3 extends over 14 amino acids. The CDR3 loop reads CASSNRQGPDTQYF. CDR3 DNA: TGTGCCAGCAGTAACCGACAGGGACCAGATACGCAGTATTTT.

The chain couples TRBV7-8 to TRBJ1-6; D gene ambiguous. CDR3 length: 15 amino acids. Germline V gives CDR1 SGHVS, CDR2 FQNEAQ. The ends were cut back, 4 bases at V and 7 bases at J, with 14 bases in the middle. The CDR3 loop is CASSSYGQTNSPLHF. In DNA form, the CDR3 reads TGTGCCAGCAGCTCCTATGGCCAGACAAATTCACCCCTCCACTTT.

This clone has only one observation. This chain joins TRBV19 and TRBJ2-1, with D maybe TRBD1 (6 bases). The CDR3 is made up of 14 amino acids. Germline V lookup: CDR1 LNHDA, CDR2 SQIVND (reference sequence). Deletions cut 1 base from V and 9 bases from J, with 13 bases between. CDR3 sequence (DNA): TGTGCCAGTAGTATAGGCAGGGGCTGGGGTGAGCAGTTCTTC. As protein: CASSIGRGWGEQFF.

This clone was found many times. The rearrangement uses TRBV10-3 and TRBJ1-2; D call uncertain. Trimming left V 7 bases short and J 7 bases short, with 19 bases between. The CDR3 totals 14 residues. CDR1 and CDR2 from the germline V gene are ENHRY and SYGVKD. Here the CDR3 DNA reads TGTGCCATCAAGCGGGAGGGAGGGATTGGTGGCTACACCTTC. This translates into CAIKREGGIGGYTF.

As to this clone: The junction shows a germline mismatch at one end, possibly a read error. This chain uses TRBV7-2 with TRBJ2-7; 8 bases fit TRBD2. Germline V gives CDR1 SGHTA, CDR2 FQGNSA. This CDR3 region has 13 residues. CDR3 nucleotides: TGTGCCAGCAGCTTAGGAGCGCGGGAGGAAAAACACTTC. Protein: CASSLGAREEKHF.

The CDR3, as DNA: TGTGCCAGCAGCTCCCCAGCCAAGGGGGTTTTGGGCTACGAGCAGTACTTC. Protein product: CASSSPAKGVLGYEQYF. This chain uses TRBV5-5 with TRBJ2-7; perhaps TRBD1 as D (6 bases). The CDR3 runs to 17 residues. Germline CDR1 SGHKS, CDR2 YYEKEE (reference sequence). Trimming cost V 3 bases and J 3 bases, with 22 bases left between them.

The CDR3 DNA sequence: TGTGCCAGCAGCTTATTGCCAGGGGCTGAAGCTTTCTTT. Its protein is CASSLLPGAEAFF. The chain carries TRBV7-3 and TRBJ1-1, with TRBD1 as a possible D gene (6 bases). Germline V CDR1 and CDR2: SGHTA, FQGTGA. The V end was cut by 2 bases, the J end by 6 bases, with 10 bases between. This CDR3 comprises 13 residues.

This clone was counted a few times. This chain joins TRBV7-8 and TRBJ1-6; D unresolved. The V and J ends lost 5 bases and 5 bases respectively, with 13 bases between them. This CDR3 region has 15 residues. Germline lookup yields CDR1 SGHVS and CDR2 FQNEAQ. Written as DNA, the CDR3 is TGTGCCAGCAGCGTGATGAGACACGATAATTCACCCCTCCACTTT. Translation: CASSVMRHDNSPLHF.

CDR3 in amino acids: CASSLGATTGWHF. The CDR3 nucleotides read TGTGCCAGCAGCTTAGGGGCGACGACAGGGTGGCATTTT. The J gene is TRBJ1-5, the V gene TRBV7-9, with 7 nucleotides matching TRBD1. Germline values: CDR1 SEHNR, CDR2 FQNEAQ (reference sequence). The CDR3 totals 13 residues. With V trimmed by 1 base and J by 15 bases, 9 bases remained unmatched.

This chain connects TRBV7-2 to TRBJ1-4, with 9 bases fitting TRBD1. The V and J ends lost 5 bases and 7 bases, in that order; junction bases with no gene match: 8. This CDR3 has 15 residues. Per germline, CDR1 SGHTA and CDR2 FQGNSA. As DNA, the CDR3 is TGTGCCAGCAGCACCTGGACAGGGGAGGTTGAAAAACTGTTTTTT. Protein product: CASSTWTGEVEKLFF.

This clone turned up a few times. This chain uses TRBV7-6 with TRBJ2-2; 9 bases align to TRBD2. The CDR3 contains 16 residues. V shed 7 bases and J 7 bases; nucleotides not matched to a gene: 13. Germline V gene lookup returns CDR1 SGHVS and CDR2 FNYEAQ. DNA for the CDR3: TGTGCCAGCATCCCGAGTGGCGGGGGGGCCGGCGGGGAGCTGTTTTTT. It yields the protein CASIPSGGGAGGELFF.

This clone was recorded once. The rearrangement uses TRBV6-4 and TRBJ2-3, with unresolved D. Per germline, CDR1 MRHNA and CDR2 SNTAGT. The CDR3 is 18 residues long. V gave up 6 bases and J gave up 0 bases, with 22 bases separating them. This CDR3 reads CASSPNPGGKTSTDTQYF. CDR3 nucleotide sequence: TGTGCCAGCAGCCCCAACCCCGGCGGAAAAACTAGCACAGATACGCAGTATTTT.

This rearrangement joins TRBV5-6 to TRBJ2-1, with TRBD2 identical over 14 bases. This CDR3 has 16 amino acids. Trimming removed 4 bases from V and 3 bases from J; junction bases left unmatched: 3. From germline, CDR1 is SGHDT and CDR2 YYEEEE. In DNA, the CDR3 is TGTGCCAGCAGCGCGGGACTAGCGGGAGACTACAATGAGCAGTTCTTC. Translating it yields CASSAGLAGDYNEQFF.

The chain couples TRBV4-1 to TRBJ2-1, with TRBD2 matching 8 bases. CDR3 length equals 16 residues. With V trimmed by 4 bases and J by 6 bases, 11 bases remained unmatched. Germline loops: CDR1 MGHRA, CDR2 YSYEKL. Here the CDR3 reads CASSPKLAADPNEQFF. DNA for the CDR3: TGCGCCAGCAGCCCAAAACTAGCGGCGGACCCCAATGAGCAGTTCTTC.

The CDR3 protein is CASTEQKNTEAFF. CDR3 nucleotides: TGTGCCAGCACCGAACAGAAAAACACTGAAGCTTTCTTT. The V gene is TRBV6-5, the J gene TRBJ1-1, with D unresolved. This CDR3 has 13 amino acids. V was shortened by 7 bases and J by 2 bases, with 11 bases between the two germline ends. Germline CDR1 and CDR2: MNHEY and SVGAGI.

The V call is TRBV28, the J call TRBJ2-1, with 11 bases fitting TRBD2. The CDR3 is 13 amino acids. V trimming: 7 bases; J trimming: 5 bases; junction bases outside the gene matches: 1. Looked up from germline, CDR1 is MDHEN and CDR2 is SYDVKM. The CDR3 loop is CASMTSGDNEQFF. CDR3 nucleotides: TGTGCCAGCATGACTAGCGGGGACAATGAGCAGTTCTTC.

J is TRBJ2-7 and V is TRBV24-1; a possible D gene is TRBD1 (5 bases). There are 11 residues in the CDR3. V lost 6 bases to trimming and J lost 5 bases, with 7 bases between them. Germline V lookup: CDR1 KGHDR, CDR2 SFDVKD. The CDR3 coding sequence is TGTGCCACCAGTAAAGGGGACGAGCAGTACTTC. This translates into CATSKGDEQYF.

The CDR3 protein is CASSFVRQGYNSPLHF. The CDR3 DNA sequence: TGTGCCAGCAGCTTCGTGAGGCAGGGGTATAATTCACCCCTCCACTTT. The genes are TRBV5-6 and TRBJ1-6; possibly TRBD1 for D (6 bases). Trimming took off 2 bases at V and 4 bases at J, with 13 bases between the two ends. The CDR3 has 16 amino acids. CDR1 is SGHDT, CDR2 YYEEEE, per germline.

J is TRBJ1-5 and V is TRBV5-8; D not resolved. Trimming cost V 1 base and J 4 bases, with 15 bases left between them. The length of the CDR3 is 16 residues. Per the germline V gene, CDR1 is SGHTS and CDR2 is YDEGEE. CDR3 DNA: TGTGCCAGCAGCTTGATGCTTACCCCTATTAATCAGCCCCAGCATTTT. Translation: CASSLMLTPINQPQHF.

The chain carries TRBV29-1 and TRBJ1-4; D not certain. V gave up 4 bases and J gave up 7 bases, with 13 bases separating them. In germline, CDR1 is SQVTM, CDR2 ANQGSEA. The CDR3 sequence is 13 residues long. The CDR3 sequence is CSVVIVSGEKLFF. CDR3 DNA: TGCAGCGTTGTAATAGTTTCTGGTGAAAAACTGTTTTTT. The complete variable domain, with remaining parts taken from reference TRBV29-1 and TRBJ1-4, reads SAVISQKPSRDICQRGTSLTIQCQVDSQVTMMFWYRQQPGQSLTLIATANQGSEATYESGFVIDKFPISRPNLTFSTLTVSNMSPEDSSIYLCSVVIVSGEKLFFGSGTQLSVL.